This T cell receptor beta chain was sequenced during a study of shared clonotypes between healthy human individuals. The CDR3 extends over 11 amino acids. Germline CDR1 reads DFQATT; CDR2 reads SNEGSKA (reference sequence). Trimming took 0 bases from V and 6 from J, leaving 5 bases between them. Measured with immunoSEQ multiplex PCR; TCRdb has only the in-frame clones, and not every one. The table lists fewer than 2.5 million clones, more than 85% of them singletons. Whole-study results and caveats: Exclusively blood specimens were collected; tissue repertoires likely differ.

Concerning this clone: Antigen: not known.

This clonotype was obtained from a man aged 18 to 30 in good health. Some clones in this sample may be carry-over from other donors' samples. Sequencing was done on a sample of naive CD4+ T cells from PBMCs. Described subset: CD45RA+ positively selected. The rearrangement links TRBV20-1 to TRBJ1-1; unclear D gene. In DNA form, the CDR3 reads TGCAGTGCTAGAGAGCGGGCTGAAGCTTTCTTT. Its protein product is CSARERAEAFF.